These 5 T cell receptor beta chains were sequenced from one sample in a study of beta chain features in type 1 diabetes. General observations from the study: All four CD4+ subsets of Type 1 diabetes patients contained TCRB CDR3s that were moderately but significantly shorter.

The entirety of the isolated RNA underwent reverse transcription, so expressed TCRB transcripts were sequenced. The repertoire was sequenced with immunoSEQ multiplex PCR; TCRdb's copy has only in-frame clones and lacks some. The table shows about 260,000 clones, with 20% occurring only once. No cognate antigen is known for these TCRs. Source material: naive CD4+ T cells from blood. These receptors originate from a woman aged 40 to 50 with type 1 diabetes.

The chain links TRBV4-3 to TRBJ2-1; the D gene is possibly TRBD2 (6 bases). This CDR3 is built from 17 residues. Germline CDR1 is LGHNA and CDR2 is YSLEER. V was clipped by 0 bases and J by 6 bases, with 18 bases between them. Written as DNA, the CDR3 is TGCGCCAGCAGCCAAGATGAGCGGGTGTGGAGGCCCAATGAGCAGTTCTTC. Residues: CASSQDERVWRPNEQFF.

The CDR3 sequence: CASSVQALQFF. The CDR3 DNA is TGTGCCAGCAGCGTCCAGGCCCTTCAGTTCTTC. This chain uses TRBV7-9 with TRBJ2-1; D remains unclear. V lost 5 bases to trimming and J lost 13 bases, with 12 bases between them. CDR1 is SEHNR and CDR2 is FQNEAQ in the germline V gene (reference sequence). CDR3 length: 11 residues.

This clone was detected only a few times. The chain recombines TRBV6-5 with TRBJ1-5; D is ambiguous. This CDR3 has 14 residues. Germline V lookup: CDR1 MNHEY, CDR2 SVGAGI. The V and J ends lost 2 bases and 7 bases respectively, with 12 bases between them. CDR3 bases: TGTGCCAGCAGTTACGGCAGAGCGGACCAGCCCCAGCATTTT. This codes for CASSYGRADQPQHF.

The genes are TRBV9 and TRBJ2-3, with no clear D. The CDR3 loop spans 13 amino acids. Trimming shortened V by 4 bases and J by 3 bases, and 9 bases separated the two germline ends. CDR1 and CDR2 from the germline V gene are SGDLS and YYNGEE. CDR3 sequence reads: CASSPVSTDTQYF. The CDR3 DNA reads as TGTGCCAGCAGCCCCGTTAGTACAGATACGCAGTATTTT.

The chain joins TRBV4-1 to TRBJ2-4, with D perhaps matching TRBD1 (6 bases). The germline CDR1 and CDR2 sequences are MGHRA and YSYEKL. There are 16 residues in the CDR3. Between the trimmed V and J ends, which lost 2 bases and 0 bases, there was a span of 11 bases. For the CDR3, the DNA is TGCGCCAGCAGCCAATTAAGGACAGTAGCCAAAAACATTCAGTACTTC. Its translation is CASSQLRTVAKNIQYF.